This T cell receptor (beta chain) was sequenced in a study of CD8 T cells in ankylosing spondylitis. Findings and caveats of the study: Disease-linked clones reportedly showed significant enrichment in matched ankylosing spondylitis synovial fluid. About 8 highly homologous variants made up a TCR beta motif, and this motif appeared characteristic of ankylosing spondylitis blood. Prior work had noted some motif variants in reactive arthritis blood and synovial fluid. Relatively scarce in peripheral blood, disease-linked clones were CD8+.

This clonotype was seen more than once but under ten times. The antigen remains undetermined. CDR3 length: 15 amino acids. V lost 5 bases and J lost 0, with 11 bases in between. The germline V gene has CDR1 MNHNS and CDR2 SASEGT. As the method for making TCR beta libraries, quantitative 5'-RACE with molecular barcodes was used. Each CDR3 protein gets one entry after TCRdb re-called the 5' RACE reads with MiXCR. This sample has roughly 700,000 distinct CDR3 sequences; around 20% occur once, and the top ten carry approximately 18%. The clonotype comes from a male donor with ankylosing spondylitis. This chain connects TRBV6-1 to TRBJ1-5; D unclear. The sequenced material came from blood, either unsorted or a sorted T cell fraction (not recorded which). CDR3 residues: CASSPLTDSNQPQHF. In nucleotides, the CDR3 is TGTGCCAGCAGTCCCCTAACGGATAGCAATCAGCCCCAGCATTTT.